A single sample is the source of the 3 T cell receptor beta chains below, sequenced in a study of shared clonotypes between healthy human individuals. Only in-frame clones appear in the TCRdb table, and some are missing; sequencing was by immunoSEQ multiplex PCR. There are 750,000 to 1,000,000 clones in the sample; around 93% occur only once, and about 25% lies in the top ten. Positive CCR7 selection of CD45RO-negative cells yielded the naive CD8 cells, and terminally differentiated effector memory CD45RA+ cells were excluded. Source material: naive CD8+ T cells sorted from blood. All receptors come from a man between 25 and 39 years old in good health.

With respect to this clone: The sample holds other DNA sequences that translate to the same CDR3. The V gene is TRBV27, the J gene TRBJ2-3; no definite D call. Germline CDR1 and CDR2: MNHEY and SMNVEV (reference sequence). The CDR3 spans 14 residues. The V end was cut by 6 bases, the J end by 0 bases, with 10 bases between. CDR3 bases: TGTGCCAGCAGCCGAGGCCCTAGCACAGATACGCAGTATTTT. The encoded protein is CASSRGPSTDTQYF.

The chain links TRBV4-1 to TRBJ2-1, with 7 bases lining up with TRBD2. CDR1 is MGHRA, CDR2 YSYEKL, per germline. The CDR3 loop spans 13 amino acids. V trimming: 5 bases; J trimming: 4 bases; junction bases outside the gene matches: 2. The CDR3 sequence: CASSTSEYNEQFF. The CDR3 DNA follows: TGCGCCAGCAGCACTAGCGAGTACAATGAGCAGTTCTTC.

The chain links TRBV7-8 to TRBJ2-5, with unresolved D. The CDR3 loop spans 14 amino acids. Germline V gene lookup returns CDR1 SGHVS and CDR2 FQNEAQ. V lost 2 bases to trimming and J lost 0 bases, with 7 bases between them. CDR3 residues: CASSLKRYQETQYF. In DNA form, the CDR3 reads TGTGCCAGCAGCTTAAAGCGATACCAAGAGACCCAGTACTTC.